The clone carrying this TCR beta chain was found a few times. The CDR3 runs to 16 residues. CDR1 is SGHTA and CDR2 is FQGTGA in the germline V gene. V was clipped by 4 bases and J by 1 base, with 14 bases between them. With 60 Vbeta and 13 Jbeta primers, the PCR was carried out. Assay used: immunoSEQ multiplex PCR; TCRdb lists only in-frame clones, some missing. The data contain approximately 140,000 clones, roughly 72% of them singletons. These data belong to a study of cytomegalovirus exposure and HLA in healthy donors. The origin of this receptor is a woman aged 50 to 60 in good health and CMV-seronegative. J is TRBJ2-1 and V is TRBV7-3; the D gene is possibly TRBD2 (7 bases). The sequenced sample was PBMCs. In DNA, the CDR3 is TGTGCCAGCAGCTCCCTTGCGGGGGCTTCCTACAATGAGCAGTTCTTC. Its protein product is CASSSLAGASYNEQFF.